The rows below give T cell receptor beta chains drawn from one sample of a study of radiotherapy plus CTLA-4 blockade in lung cancer. TCRdb's copy holds only in-frame clones and misses some; the assay was immunoSEQ multiplex PCR. The sample comprises around 71,000 clones, roughly three quarters of which are singletons, and about a sixth rests with the top ten. The sequenced sample was peripheral blood, obtained from a patient treated with radiotherapy plus ipilimumab. The receptors here all came from a human donor with non-small cell lung cancer whose response to radiotherapy plus ipilimumab could not be evaluated. Some clones in this sample may be carry-over from other donors' samples. Each CDR3 is given with its conserved first and last residue. Fields, in order: CDR3 DNA, CDR3 protein, D gene, clone size, V gene, CDR3 length, J gene. A D gene is named only where the DNA matches it firmly. The size entry is marked missing in some rows and otherwise reads once, few, many or a size class.

CDR3 DNA: TGTGCCAGCAGGGGACAGGGGGTTGGAAACACCATATATTTT
CDR3 protein: CASRGQGVGNTIYF
D gene: TRBD1
clone size: -
V gene: TRBV28
CDR3 length: 14
J gene: TRBJ1-3

CDR3 DNA: TGTGCCACCAGCAGAGGCAGGGAGGGCAATCAGCCCCAGCATTTT
CDR3 protein: CATSRGREGNQPQHF
D gene: -
clone size: large
V gene: TRBV15
CDR3 length: 15
J gene: TRBJ1-5

CDR3 DNA: TGTGCCAGCAGCGTAGAGGGACAGGGGGATGAAAAACTGTTTTTT
CDR3 protein: CASSVEGQGDEKLFF
D gene: TRBD1
clone size: -
V gene: TRBV9
CDR3 length: 15
J gene: TRBJ1-4

CDR3 DNA: TGTGCCAGCAGCCAAGATTGGAATAGCGGGGTTAGGGAGCAGTTCTTC
CDR3 protein: CASSQDWNSGVREQFF
D gene: TRBD2
clone size: -
V gene: TRBV4-2
CDR3 length: 16
J gene: TRBJ2-1

CDR3 DNA: TGTGCCAGCAGTGAATCCCCAGCGGGACAGGGTGAAGAACACAATGAGCAGTTCTTC
CDR3 protein: CASSESPAGQGEEHNEQFF
D gene: TRBD1
clone size: -
V gene: TRBV6-1
CDR3 length: 19
J gene: TRBJ2-1

CDR3 DNA: TGTGCCAGCAACGGACAGGGGATCGAAAGCGGGGAGCTGTTTTTT
CDR3 protein: CASNGQGIESGELFF
D gene: TRBD1
clone size: -
V gene: TRBV9
CDR3 length: 15
J gene: TRBJ2-2

CDR3 DNA: TGTGCCAGCAGCTTGGAACAGGAAGCTAACTATGGCTACACCTTC
CDR3 protein: CASSLEQEANYGYTF
D gene: -
clone size: -
V gene: TRBV5-6
CDR3 length: 15
J gene: TRBJ1-2

CDR3 DNA: TGTGCCAGCGGTGAAGTGATTCTAGGAAATTCACCCCTCCACTTT
CDR3 protein: CASGEVILGNSPLHF
D gene: -
clone size: -
V gene: TRBV6-1
CDR3 length: 15
J gene: TRBJ1-6

CDR3 DNA: TGTGCCAGCAGCTTGTACGGGGGCACCGGGGAGCTGTTTTTT
CDR3 protein: CASSLYGGTGELFF
D gene: -
clone size: -
V gene: TRBV5-4
CDR3 length: 14
J gene: TRBJ2-2

CDR3 DNA: TGTGCCACCAGCCCTTTCCGGGACAGTGGTGAAGCTTTCTTT
CDR3 protein: CATSPFRDSGEAFF
D gene: TRBD1
clone size: -
V gene: TRBV15
CDR3 length: 14
J gene: TRBJ1-1

CDR3 DNA: TGTGCCAGCAGCTTAGACAGGTGGAGTGAAAAACTGTTTTTT
CDR3 protein: CASSLDRWSEKLFF
D gene: -
clone size: -
V gene: TRBV7-9
CDR3 length: 14
J gene: TRBJ1-4

CDR3 DNA: TGTGCCAGCAGTCGAGGGGGGGCCGTGACCCAGTACTTC
CDR3 protein: CASSRGGAVTQYF
D gene: -
clone size: -
V gene: TRBV6-1
CDR3 length: 13
J gene: TRBJ2-5

CDR3 DNA: TGTGCCAGCAGTCCCGACGGGACTGAAGCTTTCTTT
CDR3 protein: CASSPDGTEAFF
D gene: -
clone size: -
V gene: TRBV11-2
CDR3 length: 12
J gene: TRBJ1-1

CDR3 DNA: TGTGCCAGCAAGGGACAGCCGCAAGAGACCCAGTACTTC
CDR3 protein: CASKGQPQETQYF
D gene: TRBD1
clone size: -
V gene: TRBV2
CDR3 length: 13
J gene: TRBJ2-5

CDR3 DNA: TGTGCCAGCAGCCTTGACAGGGGCCCCTACGAGCAGTACTTC
CDR3 protein: CASSLDRGPYEQYF
D gene: TRBD1
clone size: -
V gene: TRBV7-2
CDR3 length: 14
J gene: TRBJ2-7

CDR3 DNA: TGTGCCAGCAGCGTTCGTAGGGGGGGGCCCCTACAAGAGACCCAGTACTTC
CDR3 protein: CASSVRRGGPLQETQYF
D gene: -
clone size: -
V gene: TRBV9
CDR3 length: 17
J gene: TRBJ2-5

CDR3 DNA: TGCGCCAGCAGCCAACAGCGTAATCAGCCCCAGCATTTT
CDR3 protein: CASSQQRNQPQHF
D gene: -
clone size: few
V gene: TRBV4-3
CDR3 length: 13
J gene: TRBJ1-5

CDR3 DNA: TGTGCCAGCAGCTTGTCTACCATGAACACTGAAGCTTTCTTT
CDR3 protein: CASSLSTMNTEAFF
D gene: -
clone size: -
V gene: TRBV5-4
CDR3 length: 14
J gene: TRBJ1-1

CDR3 DNA: TGTGCCAGCAGCTTAGCTACCGGAGGCGGCTACACCTTC
CDR3 protein: CASSLATGGGYTF
D gene: -
clone size: few
V gene: TRBV7-2
CDR3 length: 13
J gene: TRBJ1-2

CDR3 DNA: TGTGCCAGCAGCGTAGGCCCGGGGGGGTCAACCTACGAGCAGTACTTC
CDR3 protein: CASSVGPGGSTYEQYF
D gene: TRBD2
clone size: once
V gene: TRBV9
CDR3 length: 16
J gene: TRBJ2-7